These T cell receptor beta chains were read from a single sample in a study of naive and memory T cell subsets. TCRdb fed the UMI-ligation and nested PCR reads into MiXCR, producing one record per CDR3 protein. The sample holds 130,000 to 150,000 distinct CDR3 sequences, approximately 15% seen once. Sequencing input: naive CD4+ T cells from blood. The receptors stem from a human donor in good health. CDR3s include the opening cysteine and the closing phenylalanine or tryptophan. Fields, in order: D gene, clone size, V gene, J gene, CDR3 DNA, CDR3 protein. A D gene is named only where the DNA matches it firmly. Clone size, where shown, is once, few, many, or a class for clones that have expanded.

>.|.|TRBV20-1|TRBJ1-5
TGCAGTGCTAGACTGGAAAGCAATCAGCCCCAGCATTTT
CSARLESNQPQHF
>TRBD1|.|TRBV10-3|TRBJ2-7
TGTGCCATCAAGGGACAGGGCTACGAGCAGTACTTC
CAIKGQGYEQYF
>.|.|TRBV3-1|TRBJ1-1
TGTGCCAGCAGCTACCAGACAGAAGGTGAAGCTTTCTTT
CASSYQTEGEAFF
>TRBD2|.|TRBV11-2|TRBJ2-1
TGTGCCAGCAACCCTATAGCGGGAGGTCCCAATGAGCAGTTCTTC
CASNPIAGGPNEQFF
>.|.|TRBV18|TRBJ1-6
TGTGCCAGCTCCCTACCGGACCGAACAGTCCACTTT
CASSLPDRTVHF
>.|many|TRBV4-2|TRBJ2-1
TGTGCCAGCAGCCAAGAGCAGAAGGCAGAATGGAATGAGCAGTTCTTC
CASSQEQKAEWNEQFF
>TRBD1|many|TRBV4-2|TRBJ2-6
TGTGCCAGCAGCCAAGAGACAGGGTTTACTGGGGCCAACGTCCTGACTTTC
CASSQETGFTGANVLTF
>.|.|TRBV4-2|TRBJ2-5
TGTGCCAGCAGCCAAGACCCGGGGCCCGAAGAGACCCAGTACTTC
CASSQDPGPEETQYF
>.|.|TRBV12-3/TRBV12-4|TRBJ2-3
TGTGCCAGCACTCGGGACTCCTCAGCCACAGATACGCAGTATTTT
CASTRDSSATDTQYF
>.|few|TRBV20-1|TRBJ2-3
TGCAGTGCTAGAGTCCCAGCGGGTAACACAGATACGCAGTATTTT
CSARVPAGNTDTQYF